Each of the 9 T cell receptor beta chains below was sequenced from the same sample in a study of regulatory T cells in long-lasting Graves disease. Library construction for TCR beta used iRepertoire HTBI primers and Arm-PCR of CDR3 regions. TCRdb independently ran MiXCR on the multiplex PCR reads; one entry per CDR3 protein. The sample lists under 800,000 distinct CDR3 sequences, about 16% seen once, with more than 15% in the top ten. Documented time point: newly diagnosed GD, antithyroid drugs for less than 3 months. The TCR library used RNA extracted from PBMCs. The sample also formed part of further work on T cells in Graves' hyperthyroidism and ophthalmopathy.

Specimen: peripheral blood mononuclear cells (PBMCs), collected at new diagnosis, from a patient treated with antithyroid drugs. The receptors here all came from a woman aged 25 to 39 with Graves disease.

This clonotype occurred many times. CDR3 in DNA: TGTGCCAGCAGTGTGGGGTCAAGTAGCGGGAAAGAGCAGTTCTTC. Its protein is CASSVGSSSGKEQFF. The chain recombines TRBV2 with TRBJ2-1; TRBD2 aligns across 8 bases. The CDR3 length is 15 residues. J was trimmed by 10 bases and V by 4 bases; bases with no gene match: 12. The germline gives CDR1 SNHLY, CDR2 FYNNEI.

The table lists this clonotype with many counts. CDR3 protein: CASSWDRSRVGYGYTF. In nucleotides, the CDR3 is TGTGCCAGCAGCTGGGACAGGTCACGAGTGGGATATGGCTACACCTTC. V and J are TRBV7-8 and TRBJ1-2; TRBD1 aligns across 8 bases. The CDR3 is 16 residues long. The V gene's germline CDR1 is SGHVS and CDR2 FQNEAQ. Germline trimming cut 4 bases from V and 5 bases from J; bases unmatched to any gene: 12.

This clonotype appeared many times. The chain is built from TRBV27 and TRBJ1-2; D possibly corresponds to TRBD1 (5 bases). Germline-derived CDR1 and CDR2 are MNHEY and SMNVEV (reference sequence). The CDR3 sequence is 14 residues long. With 5 bases removed from V and 1 base from J, the gap between germline ends came to 11 bases. This CDR3 is CASSRGTFNYGYTF. In DNA form, the CDR3 reads TGTGCCAGCAGTAGAGGGACCTTTAACTATGGCTACACCTTC.

This clonotype was counted many times. This CDR3 is CSAGTGINQPQHF. The CDR3 DNA follows: TGCAGCGCCGGGACAGGGATTAATCAGCCCCAGCATTTT. The chain uses TRBV29-1 and TRBJ1-5; 9 bases are shared with TRBD1. From germline, CDR1 is SQVTM and CDR2 ANQGSEA. This CDR3 is 13 amino acids long. V gave up 7 bases and J gave up 4 bases; unmatched junction bases: 5.

To note about this clonotype: A much larger clonotype is one base distant, so this may be a read error. CDR3 sequence: CAGSLQGTNQPQHF. CDR3 sequence (DNA): TGTGCCGGCAGCCTTCAGGGAACCAATCAGCCCCAGCATTTT. The chain couples TRBV7-2 to TRBJ1-5; D is possibly TRBD1 (5 bases). Per germline, CDR1 SGHTA and CDR2 FQGNSA. The CDR3 is 14 residues long. Together with reference TRBV7-2 and TRBJ1-5, the CDR3 gives the full variable domain: GAGVSQSPSNKVTEKGKDVELRCDPISGHTALYWYRQSLGQGLEFLIYFQGNSAPDKSGLPSDRFSAERTGGSVSTLTIQRTQQEDSAVYLCAGSLQGTNQPQHFGDGTRLSIL.

The genes are TRBV7-2 and TRBJ1-5, with TRBD1 matching 9 bases. The CDR3 length is 16 residues. Germline CDR1 and CDR2: SGHTA and FQGNSA. Trimming removed 4 bases from V and 4 bases from J; junction bases left unmatched: 8. The CDR3 protein is CASSSFPGQGNQPQHF. The CDR3 DNA reads TGTGCCAGCAGCTCCTTCCCGGGACAGGGTAATCAGCCCCAGCATTTT.

This clonotype was observed a few times. J is TRBJ2-7 and V is TRBV18; D gene unclear. Germline V gene lookup returns CDR1 KGHSH and CDR2 LQKENI. The V gene lost 3 bases and the J gene lost 2 bases, with 11 bases spanning the gap. The CDR3 is made up of 14 amino acids. In nucleotides, the CDR3 is TGTGCCAGCTCACCGATGGAAGGGCCCTACGAGCAGTACTTC. Translation: CASSPMEGPYEQYF.

The sample holds many counts of this clonotype. V is TRBV12-3 or TRBV12-4 and J is TRBJ2-5; D not certain. Trimming shortened V by 1 base and J by 4 bases, and 10 bases separated the two germline ends. The CDR3 extends over 14 amino acids. CDR3 protein: CASSLVGRGETQYF. The CDR3 DNA reads TGTGCCAGCAGTTTAGTCGGCAGAGGAGAGACCCAGTACTTC.

There are many counts of this clonotype. The V gene is TRBV28, the J gene TRBJ1-5, with unresolved D. CDR1 is MDHEN and CDR2 is SYDVKM in the germline V gene. Trimming took off 3 bases at V and 3 bases at J, with 12 bases between the two ends. This CDR3 comprises 15 residues. CDR3 DNA: TGTGCCAGCAGTTTCTTCGGGCGAGCCAATCAGCCCCAGCATTTT. Protein: CASSFFGRANQPQHF.